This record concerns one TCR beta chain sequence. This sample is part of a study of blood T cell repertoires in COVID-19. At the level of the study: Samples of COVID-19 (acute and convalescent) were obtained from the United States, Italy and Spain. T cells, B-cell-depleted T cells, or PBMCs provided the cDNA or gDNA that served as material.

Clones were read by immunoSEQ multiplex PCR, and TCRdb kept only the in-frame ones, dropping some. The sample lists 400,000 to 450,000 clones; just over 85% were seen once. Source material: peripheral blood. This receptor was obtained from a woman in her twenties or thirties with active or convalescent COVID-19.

The CDR3, as DNA: TGTGCCAGCAGTTTACTAGGGGGCACAGATACGCAGTATTTT. Translated: CASSLLGGTDTQYF. This chain connects TRBV27 to TRBJ2-3, with D tentatively TRBD1 (5 bases). CDR1 and CDR2 from the germline V gene are MNHEY and SMNVEV (reference sequence). This CDR3 is built from 14 residues. The ends were cut back, 2 bases at V and 1 base at J, with 7 bases in the middle.